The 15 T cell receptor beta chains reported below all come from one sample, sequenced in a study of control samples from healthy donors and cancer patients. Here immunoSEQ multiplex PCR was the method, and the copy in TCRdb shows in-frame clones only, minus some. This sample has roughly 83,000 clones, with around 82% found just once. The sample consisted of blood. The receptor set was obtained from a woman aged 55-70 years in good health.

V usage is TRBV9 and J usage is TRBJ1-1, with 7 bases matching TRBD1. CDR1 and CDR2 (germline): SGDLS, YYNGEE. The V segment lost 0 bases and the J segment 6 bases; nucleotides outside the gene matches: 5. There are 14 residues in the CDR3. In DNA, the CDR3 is TGTGCCAGCAGCGTAGAGGGCAGGGGGGCTGAAGCTTTCTTT. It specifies CASSVEGRGAEAFF.

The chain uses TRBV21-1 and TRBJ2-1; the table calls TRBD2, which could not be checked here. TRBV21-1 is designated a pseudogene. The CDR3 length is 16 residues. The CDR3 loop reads CARNGTSGRKSTEQFF. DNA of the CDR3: TGTGCCAGGAACGGGACTAGCGGGAGGAAGTCTACGGAGCAGTTCTTC.

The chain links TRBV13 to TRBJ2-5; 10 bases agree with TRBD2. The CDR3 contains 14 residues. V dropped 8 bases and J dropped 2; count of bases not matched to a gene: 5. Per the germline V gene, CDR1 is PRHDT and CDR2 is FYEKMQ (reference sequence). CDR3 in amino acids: CASCSGGLQETQYF. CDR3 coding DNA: TGTGCCAGCTGTAGCGGGGGGTTACAAGAGACCCAGTACTTC. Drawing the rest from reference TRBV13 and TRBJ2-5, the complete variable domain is AAGVIQSPRHLIKEKRETATLKCYPIPRHDTVYWYQQGPGQDPQFLISFYEKMQSDKGSIPDRFSAQQFSDYHSELNMSSLELGDSALYFCASCSGGLQETQYFGPGTRLLVL.

The CDR3 region is CASSEQGQPQHF. In DNA, the CDR3 is TGTGCCAGCAGCGAACAGGGCCAGCCCCAGCATTTT. The chain is built from TRBV3-1 (or the pseudogene TRBV3-2) and TRBJ1-5; tentative D call: TRBD1 (6 bases). This CDR3 contains 12 residues. The V gene's germline CDR1 is LGHDT and CDR2 YNNKEL (reference sequence). V lost 5 bases and J 7 bases, leaving 9 bases between the germline ends.

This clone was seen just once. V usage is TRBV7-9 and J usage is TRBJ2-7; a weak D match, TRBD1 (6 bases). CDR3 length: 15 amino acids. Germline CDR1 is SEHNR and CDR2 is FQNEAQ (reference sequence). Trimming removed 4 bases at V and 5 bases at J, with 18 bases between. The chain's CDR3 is CASSSTGSASHEQYF. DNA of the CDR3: TGTGCCAGCAGCTCTACAGGGAGTGCTTCCCACGAGCAGTACTTC. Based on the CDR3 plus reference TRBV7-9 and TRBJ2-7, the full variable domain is DTGVSQNPRHKITKRGQNVTFRCDPISEHNRLYWYRQTLGQGPEFLTYFQNEAQLEKSRLLSDRFSAERPKGSFSTLEIQRTEQGDSAMYLCASSSTGSASHEQYFGPGTRLTVT.

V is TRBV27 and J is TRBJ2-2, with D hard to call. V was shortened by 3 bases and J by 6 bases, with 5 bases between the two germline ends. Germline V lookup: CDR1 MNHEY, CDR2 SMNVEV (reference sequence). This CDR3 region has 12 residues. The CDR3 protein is CASSFGPGELFF. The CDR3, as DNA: TGTGCCAGCAGTTTTGGGCCCGGGGAGCTGTTTTTT.

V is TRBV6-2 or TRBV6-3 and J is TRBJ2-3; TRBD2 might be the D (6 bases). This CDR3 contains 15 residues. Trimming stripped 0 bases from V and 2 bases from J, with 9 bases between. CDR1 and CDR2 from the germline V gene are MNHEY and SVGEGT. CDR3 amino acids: CASSYSGRDTDTQYF. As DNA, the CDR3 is TGTGCCAGCAGTTACTCCGGGCGGGACACAGATACGCAGTATTTT.

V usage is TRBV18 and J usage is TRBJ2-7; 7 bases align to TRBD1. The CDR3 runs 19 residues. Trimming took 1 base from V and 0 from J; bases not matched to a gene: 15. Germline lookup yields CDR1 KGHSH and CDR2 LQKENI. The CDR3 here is CASSPRVATDRVTSYEQYF. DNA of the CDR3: TGTGCCAGCTCACCACGAGTAGCTACAGACAGGGTGACCTCCTACGAGCAGTACTTC.

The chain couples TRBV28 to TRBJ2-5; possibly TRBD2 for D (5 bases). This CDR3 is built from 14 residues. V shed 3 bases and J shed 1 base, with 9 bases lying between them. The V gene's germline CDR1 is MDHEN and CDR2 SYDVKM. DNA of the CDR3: TGTGCCAGCAGTTTCGGTGGACTCCAAGAGACCCAGTACTTC. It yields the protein CASSFGGLQETQYF.

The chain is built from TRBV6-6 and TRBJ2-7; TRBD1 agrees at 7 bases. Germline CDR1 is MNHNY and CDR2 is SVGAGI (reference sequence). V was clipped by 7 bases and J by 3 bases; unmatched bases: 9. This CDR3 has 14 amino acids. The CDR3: CASTAQGSYYEQYF. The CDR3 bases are TGTGCCAGCACCGCACAGGGGTCCTACTACGAGCAGTACTTC.

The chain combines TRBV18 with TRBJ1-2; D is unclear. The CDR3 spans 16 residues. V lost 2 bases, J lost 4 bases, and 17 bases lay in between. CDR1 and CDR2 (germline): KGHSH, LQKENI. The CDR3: CASSPRVAGRIYGYTF. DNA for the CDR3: TGTGCCAGCTCACCAAGGGTAGCCGGACGGATCTATGGCTACACCTTC.

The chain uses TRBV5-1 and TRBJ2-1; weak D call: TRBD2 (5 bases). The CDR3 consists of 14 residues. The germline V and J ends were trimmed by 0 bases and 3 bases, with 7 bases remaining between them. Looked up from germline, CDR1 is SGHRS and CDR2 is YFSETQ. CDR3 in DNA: TGCGCCAGCAGCTTGGTAGCGAACTACAATGAGCAGTTCTTC. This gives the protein CASSLVANYNEQFF.

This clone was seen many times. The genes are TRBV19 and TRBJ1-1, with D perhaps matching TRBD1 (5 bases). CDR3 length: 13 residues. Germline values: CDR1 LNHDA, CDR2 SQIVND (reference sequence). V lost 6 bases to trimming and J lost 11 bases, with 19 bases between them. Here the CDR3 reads CASSASIRVHAFF. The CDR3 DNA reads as TGTGCCAGTAGCGCCTCAATCAGGGTTCATGCTTTCTTT.

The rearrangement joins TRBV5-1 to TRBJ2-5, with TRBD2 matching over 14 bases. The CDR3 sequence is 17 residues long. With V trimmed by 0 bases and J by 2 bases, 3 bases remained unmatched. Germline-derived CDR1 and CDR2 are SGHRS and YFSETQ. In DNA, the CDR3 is TGCGCCAGCAGCTTGGGAGGACTAGCGGGGGGACAAGAGACCCAGTACTTC. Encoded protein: CASSLGGLAGGQETQYF.

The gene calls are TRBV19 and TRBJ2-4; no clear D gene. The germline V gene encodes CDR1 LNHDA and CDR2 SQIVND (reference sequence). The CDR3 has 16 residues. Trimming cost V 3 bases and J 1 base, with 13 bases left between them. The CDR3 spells CASSILTEAAKNIQYF. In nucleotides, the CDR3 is TGTGCCAGTAGTATTCTAACAGAAGCTGCCAAAAACATTCAGTACTTC.